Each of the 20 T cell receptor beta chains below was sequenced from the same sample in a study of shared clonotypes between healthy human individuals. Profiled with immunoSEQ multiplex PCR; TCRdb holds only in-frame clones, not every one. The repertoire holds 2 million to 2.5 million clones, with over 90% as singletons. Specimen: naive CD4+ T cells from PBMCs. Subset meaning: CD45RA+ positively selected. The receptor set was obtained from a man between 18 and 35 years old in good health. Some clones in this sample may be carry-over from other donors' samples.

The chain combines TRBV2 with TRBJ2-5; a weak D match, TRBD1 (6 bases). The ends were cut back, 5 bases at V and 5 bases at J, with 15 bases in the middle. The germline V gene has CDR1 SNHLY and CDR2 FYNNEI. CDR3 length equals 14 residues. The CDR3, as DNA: TGTGCCAGCAGTCCTGGACAGACCATGGAGACCCAGTACTTC. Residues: CASSPGQTMETQYF.

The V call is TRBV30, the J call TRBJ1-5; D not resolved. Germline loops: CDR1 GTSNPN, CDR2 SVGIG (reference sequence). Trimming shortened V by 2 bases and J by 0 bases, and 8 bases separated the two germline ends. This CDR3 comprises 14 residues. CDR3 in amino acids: CAWSTVNSNQPQHF. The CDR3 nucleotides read TGTGCCTGGAGTACGGTGAATAGCAATCAGCCCCAGCATTTT.

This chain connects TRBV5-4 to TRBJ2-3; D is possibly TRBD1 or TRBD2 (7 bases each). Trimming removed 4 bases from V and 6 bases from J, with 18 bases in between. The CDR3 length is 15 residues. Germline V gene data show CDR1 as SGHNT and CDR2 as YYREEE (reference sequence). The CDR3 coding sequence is TGTGCCAGCAGCGTACGACAGGGAGGGGTGGATACGCAGTATTTT. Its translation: CASSVRQGGVDTQYF. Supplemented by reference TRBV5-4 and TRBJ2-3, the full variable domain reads ETGVTQSPTHLIKTRGQQVTLRCSSQSGHNTVSWYQQALGQGPQFIFQYYREEENGRGNFPPRFSGLQFPNYSSELNVNALELDDSALYLCASSVRQGGVDTQYFGPGTRLTVL.

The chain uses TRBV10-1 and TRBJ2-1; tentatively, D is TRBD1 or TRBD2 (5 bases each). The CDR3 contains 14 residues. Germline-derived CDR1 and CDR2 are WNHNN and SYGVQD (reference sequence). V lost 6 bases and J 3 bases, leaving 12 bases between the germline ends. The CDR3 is CASSVGTLYNEQFF. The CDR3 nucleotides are TGCGCCAGCAGCGTCGGGACGCTCTACAATGAGCAGTTCTTC.

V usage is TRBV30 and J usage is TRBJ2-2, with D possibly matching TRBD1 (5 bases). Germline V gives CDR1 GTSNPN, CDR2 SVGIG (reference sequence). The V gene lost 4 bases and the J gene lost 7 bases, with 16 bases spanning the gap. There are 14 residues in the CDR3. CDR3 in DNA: TGTGCCTGGACCCCTAAGGGGTATGACGGGGAGCTGTTTTTT. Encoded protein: CAWTPKGYDGELFF.

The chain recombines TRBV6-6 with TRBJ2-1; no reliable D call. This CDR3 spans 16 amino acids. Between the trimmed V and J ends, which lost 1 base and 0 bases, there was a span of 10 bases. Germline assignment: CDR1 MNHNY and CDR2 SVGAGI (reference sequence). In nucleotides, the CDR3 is TGTGCCAGCAGTTACTTGGCCGGCAGCTCCTACAATGAGCAGTTCTTC. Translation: CASSYLAGSSYNEQFF.

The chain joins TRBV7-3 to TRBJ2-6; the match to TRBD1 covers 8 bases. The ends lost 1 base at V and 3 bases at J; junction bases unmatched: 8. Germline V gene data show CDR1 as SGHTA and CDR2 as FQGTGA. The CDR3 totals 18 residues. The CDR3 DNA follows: TGTGCCAGCAGCTTAAGGGGGACAGGCCATGGTGGGGCCAACGTCCTGACTTTC. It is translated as CASSLRGTGHGGANVLTF.

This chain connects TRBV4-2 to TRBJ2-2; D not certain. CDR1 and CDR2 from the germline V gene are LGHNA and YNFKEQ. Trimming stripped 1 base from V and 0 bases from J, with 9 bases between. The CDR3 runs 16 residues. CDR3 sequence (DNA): TGTGCCAGCAGCCAAGTCGAGAGCGCGAACACCGGGGAGCTGTTTTTT. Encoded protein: CASSQVESANTGELFF.

CDR3 bases: TGTGCCAGTAGTAGGGGAAGAATTCAGTACTTC. Translated: CASSRGRIQYF. V gene TRBV19 combines with J gene TRBJ2-4; no clear D. Germline CDR1 is LNHDA and CDR2 is SQIVND (reference sequence). Trimming shortened V by 4 bases and J by 10 bases, and 8 bases separated the two germline ends. CDR3 length: 11 amino acids.

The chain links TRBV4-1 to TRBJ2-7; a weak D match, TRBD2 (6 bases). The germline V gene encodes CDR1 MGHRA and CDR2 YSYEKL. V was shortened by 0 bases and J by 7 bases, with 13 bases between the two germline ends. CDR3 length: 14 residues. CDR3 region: CASSQDPRAGEQYF. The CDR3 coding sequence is TGCGCCAGCAGCCAAGATCCCAGGGCGGGGGAGCAGTACTTC.

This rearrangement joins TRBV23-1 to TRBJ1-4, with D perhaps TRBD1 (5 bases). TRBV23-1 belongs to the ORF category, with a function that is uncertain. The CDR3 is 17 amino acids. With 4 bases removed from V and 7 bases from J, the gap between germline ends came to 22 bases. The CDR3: CASSPLPTGRYSEKLFF. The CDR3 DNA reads TGCGCCAGCAGTCCCCTCCCCACAGGCCGTTATAGTGAAAAACTGTTTTTT.

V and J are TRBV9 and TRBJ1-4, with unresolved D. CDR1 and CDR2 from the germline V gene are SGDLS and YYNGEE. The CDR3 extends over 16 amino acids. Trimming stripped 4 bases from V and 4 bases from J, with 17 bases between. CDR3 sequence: CASSPAPAGINEKLFF. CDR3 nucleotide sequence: TGTGCCAGCAGCCCCGCCCCGGCCGGCATTAATGAAAAACTGTTTTTT.

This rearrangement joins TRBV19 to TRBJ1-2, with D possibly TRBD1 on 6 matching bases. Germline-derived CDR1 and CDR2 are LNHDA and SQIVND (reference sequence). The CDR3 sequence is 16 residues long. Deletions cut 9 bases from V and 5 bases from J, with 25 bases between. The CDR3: CASRLQGRSGLYGYTF. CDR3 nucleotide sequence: TGTGCCAGCAGACTACAGGGAAGGAGTGGTCTTTATGGCTACACCTTC.

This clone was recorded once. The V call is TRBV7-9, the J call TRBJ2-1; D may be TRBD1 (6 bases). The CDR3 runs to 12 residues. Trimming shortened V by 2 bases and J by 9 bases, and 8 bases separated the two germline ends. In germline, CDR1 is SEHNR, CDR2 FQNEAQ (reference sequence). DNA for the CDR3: TGTGCCAGCAGCTTAACAGGGACTGAGCAGTTCTTC. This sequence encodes CASSLTGTEQFF.

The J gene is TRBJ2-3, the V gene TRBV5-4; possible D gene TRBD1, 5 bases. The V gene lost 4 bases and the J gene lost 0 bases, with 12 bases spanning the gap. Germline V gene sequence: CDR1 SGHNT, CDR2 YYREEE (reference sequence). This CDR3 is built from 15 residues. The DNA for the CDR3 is TGTGCCAGCAGCCGCGACAGCACTAGCACAGATACGCAGTATTTT. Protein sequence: CASSRDSTSTDTQYF.

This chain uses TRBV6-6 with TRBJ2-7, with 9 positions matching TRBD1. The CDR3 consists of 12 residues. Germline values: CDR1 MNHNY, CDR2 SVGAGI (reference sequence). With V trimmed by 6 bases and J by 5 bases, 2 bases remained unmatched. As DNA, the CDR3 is TGTGCCAGCAGCCGGGACAGGGACGAGCAGTACTTC. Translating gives CASSRDRDEQYF.

The CDR3 nucleotides read TGTGCCAGCAGCTCCGTAGGACCTGAAGCTTTCTTT. This codes for CASSSVGPEAFF. This chain joins TRBV5-6 and TRBJ1-1, with unresolved D. The CDR3 has 12 amino acids. Germline-derived CDR1 and CDR2 are SGHDT and YYEEEE. V was clipped by 3 bases and J by 6 bases, with 9 bases between them.

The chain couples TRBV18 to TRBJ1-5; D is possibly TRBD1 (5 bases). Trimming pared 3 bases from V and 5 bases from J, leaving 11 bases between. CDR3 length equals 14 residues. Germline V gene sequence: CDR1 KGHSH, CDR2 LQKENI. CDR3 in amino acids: CASSPLTGDQPQHF. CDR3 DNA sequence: TGTGCCAGCTCACCCCTGACGGGGGATCAGCCCCAGCATTTT.

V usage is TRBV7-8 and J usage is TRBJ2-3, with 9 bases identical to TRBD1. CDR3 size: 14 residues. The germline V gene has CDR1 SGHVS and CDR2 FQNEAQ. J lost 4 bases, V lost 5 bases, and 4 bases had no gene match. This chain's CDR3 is CASSQDRGADTQYF. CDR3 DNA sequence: TGTGCCAGCAGCCAGGACAGGGGTGCAGATACGCAGTATTTT.

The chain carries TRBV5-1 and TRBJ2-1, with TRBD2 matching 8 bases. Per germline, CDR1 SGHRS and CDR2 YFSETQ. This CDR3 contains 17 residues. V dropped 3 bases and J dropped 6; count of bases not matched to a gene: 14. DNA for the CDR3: TGCGCCAGCAGCTCTCCGGGACTAGTTAAGTCGGGCAATGAGCAGTTCTTC. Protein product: CASSSPGLVKSGNEQFF.